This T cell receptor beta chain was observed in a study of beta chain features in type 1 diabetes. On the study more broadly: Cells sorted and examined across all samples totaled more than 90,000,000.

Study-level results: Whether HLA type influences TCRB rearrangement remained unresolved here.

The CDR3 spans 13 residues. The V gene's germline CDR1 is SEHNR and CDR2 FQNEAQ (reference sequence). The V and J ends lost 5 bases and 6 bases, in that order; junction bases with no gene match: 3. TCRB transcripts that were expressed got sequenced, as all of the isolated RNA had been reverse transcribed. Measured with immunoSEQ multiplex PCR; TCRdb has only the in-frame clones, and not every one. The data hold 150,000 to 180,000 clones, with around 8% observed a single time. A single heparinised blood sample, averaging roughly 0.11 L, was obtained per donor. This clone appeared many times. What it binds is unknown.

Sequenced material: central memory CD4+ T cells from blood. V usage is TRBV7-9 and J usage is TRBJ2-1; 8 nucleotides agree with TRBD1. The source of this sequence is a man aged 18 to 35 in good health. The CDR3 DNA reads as TGTGCCAGCAGCATGGGACAGGCCAATGAGCAGTTCTTC. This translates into CASSMGQANEQFF.